This TCR beta chain originates from a study of cytomegalovirus exposure and HLA in healthy donors. The CDR3 sequence is 13 residues long. The germline V gene has CDR1 SGHRS and CDR2 YFSETQ. V was pared by 2 bases and J by 10 bases, with 15 bases between. The repertoire was sequenced with immunoSEQ multiplex PCR; TCRdb's copy has only in-frame clones and lacks some. The table has over 200,000 clones, about 90% seen once. Sequenced input: PBMCs. The chain joins TRBV5-1 to TRBJ1-1, with D perhaps TRBD1 (5 bases). This receptor was obtained from a woman aged 18-30 years in good health and CMV-seronegative. The CDR3 spells CASSFGTGDTAFF. CDR3 bases: TGCGCCAGCAGCTTTGGAACAGGTGATACAGCTTTCTTT.